This is a list of T cell receptor beta chains from one sample in a study of CD8+ T cells in alopecia areata. Method: immunoSEQ multiplex PCR; TCRdb's copy keeps in-frame clones and lacks some. Of 150,000 to 200,000 clones detected, around three fifths appear once; the ten largest clones hold over 12%. This material consisted of CD4+ T cells sorted from blood, taken at week 24, from a patient treated with tofacitinib. The receptors originated from a human donor with alopecia areata. The CDR3 runs from the conserved cysteine through the conserved F or W. A D gene is named only where the DNA matches it firmly. Only some rows state a clone size, as once, few, many or a class for expanded clones.

abundance,v_gene,d_gene,j_gene,CDR3aa,CDR3nt
few,TRBV11-2,TRBD1,TRBJ1-4,CASSRQGGEKLFF,TGTGCCAGCAGCCGACAGGGAGGTGAAAAACTGTTTTTT
few,TRBV7-9,NA,TRBJ1-3,CASSLDWGNGNTIYF,TGTGCCAGCAGCTTAGATTGGGGGAATGGAAACACCATATATTTT
NA,TRBV29-1,NA,TRBJ1-2,CSADLYTF,TGCAGCGCCGATCTCTACACCTTC
NA,TRBV5-1,NA,TRBJ2-5,CASSLGRQPSETQYF,TGCGCCAGCAGCTTGGGAAGACAGCCATCTGAGACCCAGTACTTC
NA,TRBV2,TRBD1,TRBJ1-5,CASSGGRQGAQPQHF,TGTGCCAGCAGTGGGGGACGACAGGGGGCTCAGCCCCAGCATTTT
NA,TRBV2,NA,TRBJ1-6,CASIPGSRGYNSPLHF,TGTGCCAGCATCCCAGGCTCAAGAGGTTATAATTCACCCCTCCACTTT
NA,TRBV30,NA,TRBJ1-1,CASAAGTGNTEAFF,TGTGCCTCGGCTGCCGGGACGGGGAACACTGAAGCTTTCTTT
NA,TRBV30,TRBD2,TRBJ2-7,CAWMTSGGIHEQYF,TGTGCCTGGATGACTAGCGGGGGGATCCACGAGCAGTACTTC
NA,TRBV5-1,NA,TRBJ1-2,CASSLDMDYGYTF,TGCGCCAGCAGCTTGGATATGGACTATGGCTACACCTTC
once,TRBV15,NA,TRBJ1-4,CATSRGQVNEKLFF,TGTGCCACCAGCAGAGGACAGGTTAATGAAAAACTGTTTTTT
few,TRBV19,TRBD1,TRBJ1-2,CATVQGAQSGYTF,TGTGCCACTGTACAGGGGGCGCAGAGTGGCTACACCTTC
NA,TRBV11-2,TRBD1,TRBJ1-2,CASSSTGAYGYTF,TGTGCCAGCAGTTCGACAGGGGCCTATGGCTACACCTTC
NA,TRBV5-4,TRBD2,TRBJ2-3,CASSFPGLAGYTQYF,TGTGCCAGCAGTTTCCCCGGACTAGCGGGGTATACGCAGTATTTT
NA,TRBV11-2,TRBD1,TRBJ1-2,CASSLDLGQGNYGYTF,TGTGCCAGCAGCTTAGATCTGGGACAGGGGAACTATGGCTACACCTTC
NA,TRBV30,TRBD1,TRBJ2-7,CAWNGQATYEQYF,TGTGCCTGGAATGGACAGGCCACCTACGAGCAGTACTTC
NA,TRBV29-1,NA,TRBJ2-3,CSVAPGGIRDTQYF,TGCAGCGTTGCTCCTGGGGGCATTAGAGATACGCAGTATTTT
NA,TRBV29-1,NA,TRBJ1-1,CSVESAAVGAFF,TGCAGCGTAGAATCGGCGGCCGTTGGAGCTTTCTTT
NA,TRBV25-1,NA,TRBJ2-1,CASSEVGRLDQQFF,TGTGCCAGCAGTGAAGTGGGGAGGTTGGACCAGCAGTTCTTC
NA,TRBV7-9,NA,TRBJ2-2,CASSETTAGELFF,TGTGCCAGCAGCGAAACGACAGCCGGGGAGCTGTTTTTT
once,TRBV7-9,NA,TRBJ2-2,CASSLVGSAGELFF,TGTGCCAGCAGCTTAGTAGGTTCGGCCGGGGAGCTGTTTTTT
NA,TRBV30,TRBD2,TRBJ2-3,CAWSVPGTSMDTQYF,TGTGCCTGGAGTGTACCCGGGACTAGCATGGATACGCAGTATTTT
NA,TRBV27,NA,TRBJ1-3,CASSLSAAGAANTIYF,TGTGCCAGCAGTTTATCCGCAGCTGGGGCGGCAAACACCATATATTTT
NA,TRBV4-1,NA,TRBJ2-4,CASSQDARTNIQYF,TGCGCCAGCAGCCAAGATGCTAGAACAAACATTCAGTACTTC
few,TRBV5-6,NA,TRBJ2-3,CASSNPGRDTQYF,TGTGCCAGCAGCAACCCTGGTAGAGATACGCAGTATTTT
NA,TRBV11-2,TRBD2,TRBJ2-5,CASSLGLALWTQYF,TGTGCCAGCAGCTTGGGACTAGCCCTTTGGACCCAGTACTTC
NA,TRBV27,NA,TRBJ2-7,CASSLTRGESYEQYF,TGTGCCAGCAGTTTAACTCGCGGGGAGTCCTACGAGCAGTACTTC
NA,TRBV5-1,NA,TRBJ2-3,CASSSGWGLSTDTQYF,TGCGCCAGCAGCTCAGGATGGGGATTGAGCACAGATACGCAGTATTTT
NA,TRBV7-2,NA,TRBJ2-5,CASSPPPSGETQYF,TGTGCCAGCAGCCCACCCCCTTCGGGGGAGACCCAGTACTTC
NA,TRBV29-1,NA,TRBJ2-1,CSVDVSTALVFNEQFF,TGCAGCGTTGACGTATCGACAGCCTTAGTATTCAATGAGCAGTTCTTC
NA,TRBV18,TRBD1,TRBJ1-1,CASSQGQSNTEAFF,TGTGCCAGCTCACAGGGACAGTCGAACACTGAAGCTTTCTTT
NA,TRBV7-9,TRBD2,TRBJ2-1,CASSPSLGGVGNEQFF,TGTGCCAGCAGCCCCTCCCTGGGGGGGGTCGGAAATGAGCAGTTCTTC
NA,TRBV15,NA,TRBJ2-7,CATSSLFSYEQYF,TGTGCCACCAGCAGCCTTTTCTCCTACGAGCAGTACTTC
few,TRBV19,NA,TRBJ1-6,CASSRGGLDSPLHF,TGTGCCAGTAGTCGTGGGGGCTTAGATTCACCCCTCCACTTT
once,TRBV30,NA,TRBJ2-7,CAWSHGPIYEQYF,TGTGCCTGGAGTCACGGACCGATCTACGAGCAGTACTTC
NA,TRBV4-1,TRBD1,TRBJ1-2,CASSQEGLGTGGGGYTF,TGCGCCAGCAGCCAAGAGGGGCTCGGGACAGGGGGCGGTGGCTACACCTTC
NA,TRBV30,NA,TRBJ1-2,CAWSVGQTMGGYTF,TGTGCCTGGAGTGTCGGTCAAACAATGGGTGGCTACACCTTC
NA,TRBV7-6,NA,TRBJ1-5,CASSLVVQIRQPQHF,TGTGCCAGCAGCTTAGTAGTACAGATACGTCAGCCCCAGCATTTT
NA,TRBV5-4,TRBD1,TRBJ1-6,CASSFDRGNSPLHF,TGTGCCAGCAGCTTTGACAGGGGTAATTCACCCCTCCACTTT